This T cell receptor (beta chain) was captured by sequencing in a study of blood T cell repertoires in COVID-19. How the authors handled the data: From reference gene primer amplification, estimates of nucleated cell counts were derived. The repertoire was sequenced with immunoSEQ multiplex PCR; TCRdb's copy has only in-frame clones and lacks some. The DNA was the basis for D and trimming; V, J and clone size are from that table. The data contain 45,000 to 60,000 clones, approximately 86% of them singletons. This CDR3 comprises 14 residues. The junction had 5 bases not matched to a gene; V was cut back by 6 bases and J by 4 bases. CDR1 is SNHLY and CDR2 is FYNNEI in the germline V gene.

The sequence was obtained from a man between 70 and 80 years old with active COVID-19. The chain uses TRBV2 and TRBJ2-7, with TRBD1 identical over 11 bases. Material for sequencing was peripheral blood. As DNA, the CDR3 is TGTGCCAGCAGACCCGGGACAGGGGGGTACGAGCAGTACTTC. It specifies CASRPGTGGYEQYF.